This T cell receptor beta chain stems from a study of blood T cell repertoires in COVID-19. In the authors' workflow: Researchers report that nucleated cell counts were estimated from reference gene primer amplification. Only in-frame clones appear in the TCRdb table, and some are missing; sequencing was by immunoSEQ multiplex PCR. The D gene and trimming were derived from the DNA, and the V and J assignments and clone size from that table. The profile shows about 210,000 clones, about 85% of them singletons. Looked up from germline, CDR1 is LNHDA and CDR2 is SQIVND (reference sequence). Deletions cut 1 base from V and 0 bases from J, with 7 bases between. The CDR3 is 15 amino acids.

The sequence was obtained from a man between 65 and 85 years old with acute or convalescent COVID-19. This chain links TRBV19 with TRBJ2-1, with D tentatively TRBD2 (6 bases). Specimen: peripheral blood. In DNA form, the CDR3 reads TGTGCCAGTAGTATAGCTAGCGTCTCCTACAATGAGCAGTTCTTC. It translates to CASSIASVSYNEQFF.